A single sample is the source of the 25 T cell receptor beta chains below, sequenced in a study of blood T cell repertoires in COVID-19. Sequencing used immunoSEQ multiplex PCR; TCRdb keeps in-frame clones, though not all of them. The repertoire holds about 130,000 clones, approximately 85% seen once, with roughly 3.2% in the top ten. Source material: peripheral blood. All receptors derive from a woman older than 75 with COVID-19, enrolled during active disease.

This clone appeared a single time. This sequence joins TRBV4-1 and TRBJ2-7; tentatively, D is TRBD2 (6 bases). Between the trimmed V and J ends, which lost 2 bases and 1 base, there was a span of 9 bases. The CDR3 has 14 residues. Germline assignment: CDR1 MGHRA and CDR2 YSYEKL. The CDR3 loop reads CASSQPAGSYEQYF. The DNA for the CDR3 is TGCGCCAGCAGCCAACCGGCGGGATCCTACGAGCAGTACTTC.

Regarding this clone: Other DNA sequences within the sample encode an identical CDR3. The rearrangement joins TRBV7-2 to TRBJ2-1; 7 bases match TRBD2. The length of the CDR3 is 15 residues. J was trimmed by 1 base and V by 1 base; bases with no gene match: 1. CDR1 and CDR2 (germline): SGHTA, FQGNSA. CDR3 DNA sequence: TGTGCCAGCAGCTTAGTTAGCGGGTCCTACAATGAGCAGTTCTTC. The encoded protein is CASSLVSGSYNEQFF. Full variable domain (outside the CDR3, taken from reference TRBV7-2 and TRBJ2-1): GAGVSQSPSNKVTEKGKDVELRCDPISGHTALYWYRQSLGQGLEFLIYFQGNSAPDKSGLPSDRFSAERTGGSVSTLTIQRTQQEDSAVYLCASSLVSGSYNEQFFGPGTRLTVL.

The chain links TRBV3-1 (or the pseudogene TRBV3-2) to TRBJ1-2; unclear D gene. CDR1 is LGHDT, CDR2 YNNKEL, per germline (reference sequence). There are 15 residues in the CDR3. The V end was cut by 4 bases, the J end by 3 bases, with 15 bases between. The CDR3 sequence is CASSPEERGYYGYTF. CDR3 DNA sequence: TGTGCCAGCAGCCCCGAAGAGCGGGGTTACTATGGCTACACCTTC.

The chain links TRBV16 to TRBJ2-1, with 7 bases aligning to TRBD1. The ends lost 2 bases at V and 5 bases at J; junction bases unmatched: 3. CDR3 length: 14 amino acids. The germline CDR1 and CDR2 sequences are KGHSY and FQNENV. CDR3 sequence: CASSQRGQDNEQFF. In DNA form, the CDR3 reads TGTGCCAGCAGCCAAAGGGGGCAGGACAATGAGCAGTTCTTC.

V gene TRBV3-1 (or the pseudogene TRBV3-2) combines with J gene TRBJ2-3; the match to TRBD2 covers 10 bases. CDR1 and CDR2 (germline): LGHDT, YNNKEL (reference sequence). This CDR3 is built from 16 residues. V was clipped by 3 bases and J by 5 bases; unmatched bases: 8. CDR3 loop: CASSQTSGPSLDTQYF. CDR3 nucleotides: TGTGCCAGCAGCCAGACTAGCGGGCCCTCCTTAGATACGCAGTATTTT.

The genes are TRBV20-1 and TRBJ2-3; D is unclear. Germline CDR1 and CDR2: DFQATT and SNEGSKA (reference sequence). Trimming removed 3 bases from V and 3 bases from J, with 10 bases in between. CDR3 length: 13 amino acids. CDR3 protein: CSASGLVTDTQYF. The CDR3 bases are TGCAGTGCTAGTGGGCTTGTTACAGATACGCAGTATTTT.

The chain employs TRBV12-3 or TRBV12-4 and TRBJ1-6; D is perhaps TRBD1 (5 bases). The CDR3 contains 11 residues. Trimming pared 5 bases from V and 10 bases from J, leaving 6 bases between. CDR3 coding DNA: TGTGCCAGCAGTCAGGGCTCACCCCTCCACTTT. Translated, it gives CASSQGSPLHF.

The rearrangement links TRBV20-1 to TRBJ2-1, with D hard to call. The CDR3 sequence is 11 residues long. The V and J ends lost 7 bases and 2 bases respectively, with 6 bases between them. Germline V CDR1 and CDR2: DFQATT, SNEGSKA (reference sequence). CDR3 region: CSGVAYNEQFF. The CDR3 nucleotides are TGCAGTGGAGTAGCCTACAATGAGCAGTTCTTC.

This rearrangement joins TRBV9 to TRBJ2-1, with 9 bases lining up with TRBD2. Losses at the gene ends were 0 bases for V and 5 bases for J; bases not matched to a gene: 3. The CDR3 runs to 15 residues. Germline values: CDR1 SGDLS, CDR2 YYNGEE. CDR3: CASSVGLAENNEQFF. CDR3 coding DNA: TGTGCCAGCAGCGTAGGACTAGCGGAAAACAATGAGCAGTTCTTC. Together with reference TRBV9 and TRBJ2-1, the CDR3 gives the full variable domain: DSGVTQTPKHLITATGQRVTLRCSPRSGDLSVYWYQQSLDQGLQFLIQYYNGEERAKGNILERFSAQQFPDLHSELNLSSLELGDSALYFCASSVGLAENNEQFFGPGTRLTVL.

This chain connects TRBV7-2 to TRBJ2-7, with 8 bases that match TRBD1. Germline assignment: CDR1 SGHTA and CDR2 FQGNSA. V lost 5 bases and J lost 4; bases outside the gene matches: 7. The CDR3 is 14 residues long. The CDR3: CASSQGRGRYEQYF. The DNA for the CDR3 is TGTGCCAGCAGCCAAGGCAGGGGGCGGTACGAGCAGTACTTC. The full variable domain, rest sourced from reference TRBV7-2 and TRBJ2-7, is GAGVSQSPSNKVTEKGKDVELRCDPISGHTALYWYRQSLGQGLEFLIYFQGNSAPDKSGLPSDRFSAERTGGSVSTLTIQRTQQEDSAVYLCASSQGRGRYEQYFGPGTRLTVT.

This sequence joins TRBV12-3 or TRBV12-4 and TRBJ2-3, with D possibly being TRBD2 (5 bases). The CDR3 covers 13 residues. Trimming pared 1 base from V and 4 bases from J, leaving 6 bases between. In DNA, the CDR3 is TGTGCCAGCAGTTTAGGGACTGCAGATACGCAGTATTTT. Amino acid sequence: CASSLGTADTQYF.

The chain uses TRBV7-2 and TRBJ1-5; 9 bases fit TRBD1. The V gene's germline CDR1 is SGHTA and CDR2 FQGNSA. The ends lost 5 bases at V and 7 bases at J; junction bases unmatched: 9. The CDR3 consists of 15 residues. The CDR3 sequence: CASSANRGQGQPQHF. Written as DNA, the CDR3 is TGTGCCAGCAGCGCGAACAGGGGGCAGGGGCAGCCCCAGCATTTT.

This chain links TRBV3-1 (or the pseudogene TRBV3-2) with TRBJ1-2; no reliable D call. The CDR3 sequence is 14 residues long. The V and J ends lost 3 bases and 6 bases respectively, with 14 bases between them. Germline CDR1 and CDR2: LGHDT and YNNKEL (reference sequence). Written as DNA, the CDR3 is TGTGCCAGCAGCCAGTCAAACTCCCCCCATGGCTACACCTTC. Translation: CASSQSNSPHGYTF.

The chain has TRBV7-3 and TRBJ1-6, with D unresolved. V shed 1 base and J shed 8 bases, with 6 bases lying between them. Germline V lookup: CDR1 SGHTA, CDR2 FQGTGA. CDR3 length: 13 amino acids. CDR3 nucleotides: TGTGCCAGCAGCTTAAATTCTGATTCACCCCTCCACTTT. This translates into CASSLNSDSPLHF. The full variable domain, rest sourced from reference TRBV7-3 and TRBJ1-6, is GAGVSQTPSNKVTEKGKYVELRCDPISGHTALYWYRQSLGQGPEFLIYFQGTGAADDSGLPNDRFFAVRPEGSVSTLKIQRTERGDSAVYLCASSLNSDSPLHFGNGTRLTVT.

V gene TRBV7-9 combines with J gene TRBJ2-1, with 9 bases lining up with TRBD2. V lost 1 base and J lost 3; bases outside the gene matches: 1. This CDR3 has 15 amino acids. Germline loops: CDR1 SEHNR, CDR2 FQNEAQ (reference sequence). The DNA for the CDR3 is TGTGCCAGCAGCTTAGAAGCGGGAGGCTACAATGAGCAGTTCTTC. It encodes CASSLEAGGYNEQFF.

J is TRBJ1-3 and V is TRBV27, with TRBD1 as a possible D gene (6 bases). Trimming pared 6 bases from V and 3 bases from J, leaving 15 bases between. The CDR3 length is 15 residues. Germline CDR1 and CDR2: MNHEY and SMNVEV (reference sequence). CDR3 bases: TGTGCCAGCAGACCGAAAGACAGGATTGGAAACACCATATATTTT. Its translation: CASRPKDRIGNTIYF.

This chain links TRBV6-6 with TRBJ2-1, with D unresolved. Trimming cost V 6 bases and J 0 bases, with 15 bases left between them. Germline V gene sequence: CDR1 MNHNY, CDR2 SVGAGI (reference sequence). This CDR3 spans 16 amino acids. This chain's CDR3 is CASSPSTALSYNEQFF. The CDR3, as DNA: TGTGCCAGCAGCCCTTCCACTGCCCTCTCCTACAATGAGCAGTTCTTC.

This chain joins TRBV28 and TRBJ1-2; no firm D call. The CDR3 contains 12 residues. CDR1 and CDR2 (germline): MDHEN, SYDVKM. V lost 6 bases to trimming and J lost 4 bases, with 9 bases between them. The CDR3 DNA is TGTGCCAGCAGCCCTAAACCCTATGGCTACACCTTC. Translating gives CASSPKPYGYTF.

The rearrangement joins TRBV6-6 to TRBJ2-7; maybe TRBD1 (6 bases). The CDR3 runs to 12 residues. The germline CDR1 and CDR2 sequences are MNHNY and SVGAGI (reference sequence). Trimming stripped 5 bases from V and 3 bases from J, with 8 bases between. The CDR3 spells CASSQTGYEQYF. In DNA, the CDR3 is TGTGCCAGCAGTCAGACAGGCTACGAGCAGTACTTC.

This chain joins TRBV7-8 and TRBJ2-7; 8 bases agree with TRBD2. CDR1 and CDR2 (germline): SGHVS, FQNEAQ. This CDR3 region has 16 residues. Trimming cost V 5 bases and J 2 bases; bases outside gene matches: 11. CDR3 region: CASSPLSGGRAYEQYF. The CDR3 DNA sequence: TGTGCCAGCAGCCCCTTGTCGGGGGGGCGGGCCTACGAGCAGTACTTC.

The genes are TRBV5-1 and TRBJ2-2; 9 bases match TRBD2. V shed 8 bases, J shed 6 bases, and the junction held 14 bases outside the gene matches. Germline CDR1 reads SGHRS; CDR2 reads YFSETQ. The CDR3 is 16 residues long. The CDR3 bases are TGCGCCAGTTCACAAGAAGCGGGAGGTTTGTCCGGGGAGCTGTTTTTT. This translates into CASSQEAGGLSGELFF.

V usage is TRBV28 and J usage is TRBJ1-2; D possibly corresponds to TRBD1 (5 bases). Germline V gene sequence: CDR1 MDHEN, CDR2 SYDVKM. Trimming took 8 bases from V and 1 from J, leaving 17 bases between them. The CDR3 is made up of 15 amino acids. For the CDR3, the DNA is TGTGCCAGCGGGTTGGGGGGGTTAGATAACTATGGCTACACCTTC. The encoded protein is CASGLGGLDNYGYTF.

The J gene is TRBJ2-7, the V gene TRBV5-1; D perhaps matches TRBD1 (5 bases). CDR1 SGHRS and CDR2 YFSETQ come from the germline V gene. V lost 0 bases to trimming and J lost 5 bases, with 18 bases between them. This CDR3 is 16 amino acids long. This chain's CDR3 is CASSLGSTSGIDEQYF. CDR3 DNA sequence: TGCGCCAGCAGCTTGGGTTCGACGTCAGGGATAGACGAGCAGTACTTC. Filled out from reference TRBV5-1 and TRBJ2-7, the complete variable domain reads KAGVTQTPRYLIKTRGQQVTLSCSPISGHRSVSWYQQTPGQGLQFLFEYFSETQRNKGNFPGRFSGRQFSNSRSEMNVSTLELGDSALYLCASSLGSTSGIDEQYFGPGTRLTVT.

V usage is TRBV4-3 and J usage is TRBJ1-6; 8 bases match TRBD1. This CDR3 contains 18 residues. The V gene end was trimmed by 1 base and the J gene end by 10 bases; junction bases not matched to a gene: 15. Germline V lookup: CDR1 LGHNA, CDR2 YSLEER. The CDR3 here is CASSQATTGDRGESPLHF. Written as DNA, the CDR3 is TGCGCCAGCAGCCAAGCTACGACAGGGGATCGAGGGGAATCACCCCTCCACTTT.

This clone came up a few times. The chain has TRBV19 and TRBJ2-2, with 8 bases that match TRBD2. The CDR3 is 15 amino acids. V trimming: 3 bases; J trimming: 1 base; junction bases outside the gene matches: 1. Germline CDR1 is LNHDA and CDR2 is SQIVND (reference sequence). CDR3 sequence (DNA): TGTGCCAGTAGTATGAGCGGGAGGAACACCGGGGAGCTGTTTTTT. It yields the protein CASSMSGRNTGELFF.